Presented here are 8 T cell receptor beta chains from one specimen sequenced in a study of vaccination and CD4 T cells after COVID-19. Treatment here: roughly 10-day PBMC culture with coronavirus spike peptide pools or control peptides (ViraFEST assay). These TCRs' antigens remain unknown. The Oncomine TCR Beta short-read assay was what sequenced the DNA obtained from cultured CD4+ T cells. A single record per CDR3 protein comes from TCRdb applying MiXCR to the PCR reads. The profile covers around 18,000 distinct CDR3 sequences, with 60% to 80% appearing a single time and approximately 16% taken by the ten largest. The specimen sequenced was CD4+ T cells from blood, cultured in vitro. The receptors shown here come from a human donor who had recovered from COVID-19.

The chain combines TRBV20-1 with TRBJ2-1; 11 bases match TRBD2. Trimming removed 1 base from V and 4 bases from J; junction bases left unmatched: 6. Germline V gene lookup returns CDR1 DFQATT and CDR2 SNEGSKA (reference sequence). The CDR3 sequence is 16 residues long. In DNA, the CDR3 is TGCAGTGCTAGAGTAGCGGGAGGGCCCCTATACAATGAGCAGTTCTTC. Protein product: CSARVAGGPLYNEQFF.

The chain links TRBV15 to TRBJ1-1; the match to TRBD1 covers 8 bases. Per germline, CDR1 LNHNV and CDR2 YYDKDF (reference sequence). The ends lost 0 bases at V and 9 bases at J; junction bases unmatched: 3. This CDR3 is 13 amino acids long. Written as DNA, the CDR3 is TGTGCCACCAGCAGAGATCGGACAGGGCAAGCTTTCTTT. Encoded protein: CATSRDRTGQAFF.

This sequence joins TRBV29-1 and TRBJ1-5; TRBD1 matches 7 bases. The V gene end was trimmed by 5 bases and the J gene end by 6 bases; junction bases not matched to a gene: 7. CDR1 is SQVTM, CDR2 ANQGSEA, per germline. CDR3 size: 13 residues. CDR3 DNA sequence: TGCAGCGTTCGACAGGGTGTCGCTCAGCCCCAGCATTTT. Its translation: CSVRQGVAQPQHF.

This clonotype is large (0.1 to 1%) by share. The gene calls are TRBV6-1 and TRBJ1-1; maybe TRBD1 (5 bases). V lost 8 bases, J lost 5 bases, and 12 bases lay in between. The CDR3 loop spans 12 amino acids. Germline V gene lookup returns CDR1 MNHNS and CDR2 SASEGT. The CDR3 nucleotides are TGTGCCAGCGGTGGGGGGAGTACTGAAGCTTTCTTT. It yields the protein CASGGGSTEAFF.

Comment on this clonotype: One end of the junction fails to match germline, which may point to a read error. The V gene is TRBV20-1, the J gene TRBJ2-2; D gene ambiguous. The CDR3 covers 14 residues. Germline V gene lookup returns CDR1 DFQATT and CDR2 SNEGSKA (reference sequence). The CDR3 nucleotides read TGCAGTGCCATTCCAAGTTGGAACCCCGGGGAGCTGTTTTTT. Translated, it gives CSAIPSWNPGELFF.

V gene TRBV20-1 combines with J gene TRBJ2-7; TRBD2 matches 13 bases. The V gene end was trimmed by 2 bases and the J gene end by 2 bases; junction bases not matched to a gene: 0. The CDR3 has 14 amino acids. In germline, CDR1 is DFQATT, CDR2 SNEGSKA (reference sequence). CDR3 in amino acids: CSARTSGRAYEQYF. The CDR3 DNA sequence: TGCAGTGCTAGAACTAGCGGGAGGGCCTACGAGCAGTACTTC.

DNA of the CDR3: TGTGCCAGCAGTTACCCCGACTCGGTTGAAGCTTTCTTT. Translated: CASSYPDSVEAFF. The genes are TRBV6-2 or TRBV6-3 and TRBJ1-1; D not resolved. This CDR3 is built from 13 residues. Germline V gene lookup returns CDR1 MNHEY and CDR2 SVGEGT. Between the trimmed V and J ends, which lost 2 bases and 7 bases, there was a span of 11 bases.

The chain combines TRBV6-5 with TRBJ1-6, with TRBD1 as a possible D gene (5 bases). V lost 0 bases, J lost 5 bases, and 8 bases lay in between. The CDR3 spans 15 residues. The germline gives CDR1 MNHEY, CDR2 SVGAGI. CDR3: CASSYSGGDNSPLHF. The CDR3 DNA reads as TGTGCCAGCAGTTACTCCGGGGGGGATAATTCACCCCTCCACTTT.